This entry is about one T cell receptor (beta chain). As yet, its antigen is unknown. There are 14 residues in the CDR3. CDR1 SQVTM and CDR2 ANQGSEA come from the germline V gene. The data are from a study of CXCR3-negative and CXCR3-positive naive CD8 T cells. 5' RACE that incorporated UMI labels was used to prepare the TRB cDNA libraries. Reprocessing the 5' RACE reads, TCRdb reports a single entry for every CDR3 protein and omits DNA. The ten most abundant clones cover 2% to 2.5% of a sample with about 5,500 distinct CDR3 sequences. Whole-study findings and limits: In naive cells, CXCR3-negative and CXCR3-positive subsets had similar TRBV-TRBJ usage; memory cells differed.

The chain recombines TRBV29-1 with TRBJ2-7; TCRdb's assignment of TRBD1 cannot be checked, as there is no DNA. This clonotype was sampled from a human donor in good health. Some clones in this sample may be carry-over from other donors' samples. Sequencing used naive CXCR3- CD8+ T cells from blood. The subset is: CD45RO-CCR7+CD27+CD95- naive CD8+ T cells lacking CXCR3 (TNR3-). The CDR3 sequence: CSVTGTGHSYEQYF.